This TCR beta chain was observed in a study of blood T cell repertoires in COVID-19. Clones were read by immunoSEQ multiplex PCR, and TCRdb kept only the in-frame ones, dropping some. This table has just under 20,000 clones, more than 75% appearing once. V lost 5 bases, J lost 2 bases, and 10 bases stayed unmatched. The CDR3 totals 16 residues. CDR1 and CDR2 from the germline V gene are SEHNR and FQNEAQ (reference sequence). Material for sequencing was peripheral blood. The receptor's source is a human donor with active COVID-19. The donor label of this sample is uncertain. The chain employs TRBV7-9 and TRBJ2-5; 8 nucleotides align to TRBD2. The CDR3 bases are TGTGCCAGCAGCAGGACAAGCGGGGGACCACAAGAGACCCAGTACTTC. The encoded protein is CASSRTSGGPQETQYF.